This T cell receptor beta chain is drawn from a study of blood T cell repertoires in COVID-19. Profiling relied on immunoSEQ multiplex PCR, and the TCRdb table lists in-frame clones only, not all of them. Of roughly 200,000 clones listed, just under 90% are singletons. The CDR3 has 17 residues. V was pared by 2 bases and J by 6 bases, with 22 bases between. Germline assignment: CDR1 SEHNR and CDR2 FQNEAQ (reference sequence). The chain couples TRBV7-9 to TRBJ1-1, with D possibly matching TRBD1 (6 bases). This sequence originates from a man aged 25 to 45 who had recovered from COVID-19. The sample comprised PBMCs or T cells enriched from blood (not recorded which). Written as DNA, the CDR3 is TGTGCCAGCAGCTTACTTGGGGCGCAGGGGTTAGGCGCTGAAGCTTTCTTT. It codes for CASSLLGAQGLGAEAFF. Based on the CDR3 plus reference TRBV7-9 and TRBJ1-1, the full variable domain is DTGVSQNPRHKITKRGQNVTFRCDPISEHNRLYWYRQTLGQGPEFLTYFQNEAQLEKSRLLSDRFSAERPKGSFSTLEIQRTEQGDSAMYLCASSLLGAQGLGAEAFFGQGTRLTVV.